The 5 T cell receptor beta chains below come from one sample, sequenced in a study of blood T cell repertoires in COVID-19 (dated by TCRdb to about 2020). Receptor libraries were prepared by the immunoSEQ multiplex PCR assay. In TCRdb, the immuneACCESS table is reduced to in-frame sequences with V and J assigned. These tables do not hold every clone; where another copy was compared, an unresolved V gene accounts for under half, and the others remain unexplained. Here the sample has 100,000 to 150,000 clones; 65% to 90% occur a single time. 25% to 30% of the sample goes to the ten largest clones. The sequenced sample consisted of peripheral blood. The receptors derive from a woman aged 80 or older with acute or convalescent COVID-19.

The rearrangement links TRBV5-1 to TRBJ1-4, with TRBD1 matching 9 bases. The trim removed 3 bases at V and 12 bases at J, leaving 9 bases unmatched. CDR3 length: 14 residues. CDR1 and CDR2 (germline): SGHRS, YFSETQ. CDR3 loop: CASSYRDRERELFF. DNA for the CDR3: TGCGCCAGCAGCTACCGGGACAGGGAAAGGGAACTGTTTTTT.

The chain joins TRBV4-1 to TRBJ2-7, with D possibly TRBD1 on 5 matching bases. This CDR3 comprises 15 residues. V dropped 5 bases and J dropped 0 bases, with 14 bases sitting between them. Germline V lookup: CDR1 MGHRA, CDR2 YSYEKL. CDR3 protein: CASSYDHRSSYEQYF. DNA for the CDR3: TGCGCCAGCAGCTACGATCACAGGAGCTCCTACGAGCAGTACTTC.

The gene calls are TRBV6-5 and TRBJ1-1; unclear D gene. With 6 bases removed from V and 8 bases from J, the gap between germline ends came to 22 bases. CDR1 is MNHEY, CDR2 SVGAGI, per germline. This CDR3 comprises 15 residues. CDR3 protein: CASSLKRRGTSEAFF. Written as DNA, the CDR3 is TGTGCCAGCAGCCTCAAACGCCGGGGAACGTCCGAAGCTTTCTTT.

Here the CDR3 DNA reads TGTGCCAGCAGTGGTCACCCGGGGGGCCGTTACTATGGCTACACCTTC. This gives the protein CASSGHPGGRYYGYTF. The chain links TRBV25-1 to TRBJ1-2; maybe TRBD1 (6 bases). Trimming cost V 4 bases and J 3 bases, with 18 bases left between them. The CDR3 spans 16 residues. CDR1 and CDR2 (germline): MGHDK, SYGVNS.

The chain carries TRBV10-1 and TRBJ1-2; D not certain. Germline V gives CDR1 WNHNN, CDR2 SYGVQD (reference sequence). V was cut by 3 bases and J by 1 base, with 3 bases left in between. This CDR3 has 12 residues. DNA of the CDR3: TGCGCCAGCAGTGACCTTAACTATGGCTACACCTTC. It is translated as CASSDLNYGYTF.